This TCR beta chain was recovered during a study of blood T cell repertoires in COVID-19. Study-level background: Acute and convalescent COVID-19 samples came from the United States, Italy and Spain.

The germline CDR1 and CDR2 sequences are SQVTM and ANQGSEA. The CDR3 covers 12 residues. The germline V and J ends were trimmed by 5 bases and 2 bases, with 9 bases remaining between them. Details on this clone: Other DNA sequences of this sample code for an identical CDR3.

As originally analysed: Cell counts per sample came from amplifying reference gene primers. Some clones are missing from TCRdb's copy, which holds only in-frame ones; the method was immunoSEQ multiplex PCR. Clone size and the V and J calls come from that table; the DNA yielded D and trimming. The data contain 200,000 to 300,000 clones, 75% to 85% of them singletons. The source of this sequence is a woman aged 80 or older with COVID-19, enrolled during active disease. The sample was peripheral blood. The rearrangement uses TRBV29-1 and TRBJ1-1; tentatively, D is TRBD1 (5 bases). The CDR3 nucleotides are TGCAGCGTTAGTAGGGGCAACACTGAAGCTTTCTTT. Its protein is CSVSRGNTEAFF.